The 10 T cell receptor beta chains reported below all come from one sample, sequenced in a study of T cell changes during pregnancy in multiple sclerosis. The assay was immunoSEQ multiplex PCR, and TCRdb's table has in-frame clones only and misses some. The data show some 75,000 clones, around 96% seen once. The sample was peripheral blood, taken in the second trimester of pregnancy. The receptors shown here come from a female donor with multiple sclerosis, enrolled in a pregnancy study.

V usage is TRBV5-1 and J usage is TRBJ2-1, with TRBD2 identical over 9 bases. This CDR3 has 17 amino acids. V trimming: 0 bases; J trimming: 4 bases; junction bases outside the gene matches: 8. Germline CDR1 and CDR2: SGHRS and YFSETQ. This chain's CDR3 is CASSLGWLREGYNEQFF. The CDR3 nucleotides are TGCGCCAGCAGCTTGGGCTGGTTGCGGGAGGGGTACAATGAGCAGTTCTTC.

This clone was seen only once. The genes are TRBV7-9 and TRBJ2-1, with 10 bases aligning to TRBD2. The CDR3 sequence is 16 residues long. Germline lookup yields CDR1 SEHNR and CDR2 FQNEAQ (reference sequence). V trimming: 1 base; J trimming: 5 bases; junction bases outside the gene matches: 5. The CDR3 nucleotides are TGTGCCAGCAGCTTAGGGGGGACTAGCGACAACAATGAGCAGTTCTTC. Amino acids: CASSLGGTSDNNEQFF.

With respect to this clone: Other DNA sequences from this sample encode an identical CDR3 as well. J is TRBJ2-3 and V is TRBV5-1, with TRBD1 identical over 7 bases. CDR1 is SGHRS and CDR2 is YFSETQ in the germline V gene. Germline trimming cut 0 bases from V and 0 bases from J; bases unmatched to any gene: 1. This CDR3 has 15 residues. CDR3 sequence reads: CASSLEGASTDTQYF. Written as DNA, the CDR3 is TGCGCCAGCAGCTTGGAGGGGGCGAGCACAGATACGCAGTATTTT.

The V gene is TRBV27, the J gene TRBJ2-2, with a possible D match to TRBD1 (6 bases). CDR1 is MNHEY and CDR2 is SMNVEV in the germline V gene (reference sequence). V gave up 3 bases and J gave up 2 bases, with 19 bases separating them. The CDR3 totals 18 residues. The CDR3 DNA reads TGTGCCAGCAGTTTCTCGCGATGGCAGGGGCGTAACACCGGGGAGCTGTTTTTT. Residues: CASSFSRWQGRNTGELFF.

The V and J genes are TRBV18 and TRBJ1-1; 7 bases agree with TRBD1. Germline V gene sequence: CDR1 KGHSH, CDR2 LQKENI. CDR3 size: 15 residues. The trim removed 5 bases at V and 1 base at J, leaving 7 bases unmatched. The CDR3 nucleotides read TGTGCCAGCTCATTAACAGGGGCTGAGAACACTGAAGCTTTCTTT. Protein: CASSLTGAENTEAFF. Combining the CDR3 with reference TRBV18 and TRBJ1-1 gives the whole variable domain NAGVMQNPRHLVRRRGQEARLRCSPMKGHSHVYWYRQLPEEGLKFMVYLQKENIIDESGMPKERFSAEFPKEGPSILRIQQVVRGDSAAYFCASSLTGAENTEAFFGQGTRLTVV.

V gene TRBV2 combines with J gene TRBJ1-1; D may be TRBD1 (6 bases). The CDR3 loop spans 13 amino acids. V lost 6 bases and J 8 bases, leaving 16 bases between the germline ends. Germline CDR1 and CDR2: SNHLY and FYNNEI. The CDR3 loop reads CASRVQGAREAFF. As DNA, the CDR3 is TGTGCCAGCAGGGTACAGGGTGCTCGGGAAGCTTTCTTT.

V and J are TRBV27 and TRBJ2-7; TRBD2 aligns across 11 bases. V was pared by 5 bases and J by 5 bases, with 5 bases of the junction left unmatched. Germline-derived CDR1 and CDR2 are MNHEY and SMNVEV (reference sequence). This CDR3 contains 14 residues. CDR3 sequence (DNA): TGTGCCAGCAGTCCATTAGCGGGAGGGGACGAGCAGTACTTC. This sequence encodes CASSPLAGGDEQYF.

J is TRBJ1-5 and V is TRBV6-4, with D perhaps matching TRBD1 (6 bases). This CDR3 spans 15 amino acids. From germline, CDR1 is MRHNA and CDR2 SNTAGT. V was cut by 3 bases and J by 4 bases, with 13 bases left in between. The CDR3 region is CASSEGGAPNQPQHF. CDR3 nucleotide sequence: TGTGCCAGCAGTGAAGGGGGGGCGCCGAATCAGCCCCAGCATTTT.

This clone was seen only once. This chain uses TRBV7-6 with TRBJ2-3, with TRBD2 identical over 7 bases. Germline lookup yields CDR1 SGHVS and CDR2 FNYEAQ. The CDR3 has 15 amino acids. Trimming removed 5 bases from V and 5 bases from J; junction bases left unmatched: 10. CDR3 in amino acids: CASSKREVRGDTQYF. The CDR3 nucleotides are TGTGCCAGCAGCAAACGGGAGGTACGGGGAGATACGCAGTATTTT.

The rearrangement uses TRBV27 and TRBJ2-2, with TRBD1 matching 7 bases. Per germline, CDR1 MNHEY and CDR2 SMNVEV (reference sequence). The CDR3 is made up of 14 amino acids. The J segment lost 3 bases and the V segment lost 6 bases, leaving 4 bases of the junction unmatched. The CDR3 region has the DNA TGTGCCAGCAGGTGGGGGACAGACACCGGGGAGCTGTTTTTT. It translates to CASRWGTDTGELFF.